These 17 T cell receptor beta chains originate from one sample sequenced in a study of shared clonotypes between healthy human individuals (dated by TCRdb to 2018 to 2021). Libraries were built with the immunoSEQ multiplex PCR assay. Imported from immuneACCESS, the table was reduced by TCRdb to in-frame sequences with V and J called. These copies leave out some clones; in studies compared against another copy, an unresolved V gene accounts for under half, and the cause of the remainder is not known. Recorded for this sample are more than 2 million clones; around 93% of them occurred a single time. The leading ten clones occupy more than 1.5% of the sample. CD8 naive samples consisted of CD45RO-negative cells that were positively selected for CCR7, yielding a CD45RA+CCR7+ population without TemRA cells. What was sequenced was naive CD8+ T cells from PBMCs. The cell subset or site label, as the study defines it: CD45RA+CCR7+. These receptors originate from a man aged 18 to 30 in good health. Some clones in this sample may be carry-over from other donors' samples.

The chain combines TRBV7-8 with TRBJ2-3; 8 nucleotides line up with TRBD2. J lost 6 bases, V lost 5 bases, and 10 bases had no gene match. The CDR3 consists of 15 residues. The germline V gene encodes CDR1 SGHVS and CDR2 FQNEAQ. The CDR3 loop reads CASSTTSVLPDTQYF. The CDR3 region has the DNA TGTGCCAGCAGCACGACTAGCGTCCTTCCGGATACGCAGTATTTT.

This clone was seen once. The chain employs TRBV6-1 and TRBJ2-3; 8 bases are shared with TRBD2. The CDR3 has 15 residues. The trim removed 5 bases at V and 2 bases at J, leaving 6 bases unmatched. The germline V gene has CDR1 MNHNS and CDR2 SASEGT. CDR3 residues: CASSTRTSPTDTQYF. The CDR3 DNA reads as TGTGCCAGCAGTACTCGGACTAGCCCCACAGATACGCAGTATTTT.

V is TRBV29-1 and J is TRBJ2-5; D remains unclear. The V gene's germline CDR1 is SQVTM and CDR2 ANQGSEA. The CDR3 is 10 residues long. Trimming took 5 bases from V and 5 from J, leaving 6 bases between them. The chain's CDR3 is CSVIWETQYF. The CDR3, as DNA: TGCAGCGTTATCTGGGAGACCCAGTACTTC.

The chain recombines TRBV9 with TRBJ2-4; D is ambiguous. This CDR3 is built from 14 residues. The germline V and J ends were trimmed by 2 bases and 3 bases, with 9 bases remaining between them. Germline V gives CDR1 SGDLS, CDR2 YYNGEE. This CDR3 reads CASSVASDKNIQYF. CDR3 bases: TGTGCCAGCAGCGTCGCCTCCGACAAAAACATTCAGTACTTC.

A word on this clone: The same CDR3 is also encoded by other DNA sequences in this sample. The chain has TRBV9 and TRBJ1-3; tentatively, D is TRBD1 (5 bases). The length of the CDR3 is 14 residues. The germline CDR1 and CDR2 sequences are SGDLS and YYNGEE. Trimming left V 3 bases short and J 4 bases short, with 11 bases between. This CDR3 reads CASSGRGSGNTIYF. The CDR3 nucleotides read TGTGCCAGCAGCGGAAGGGGTTCCGGAAACACCATATATTTT.

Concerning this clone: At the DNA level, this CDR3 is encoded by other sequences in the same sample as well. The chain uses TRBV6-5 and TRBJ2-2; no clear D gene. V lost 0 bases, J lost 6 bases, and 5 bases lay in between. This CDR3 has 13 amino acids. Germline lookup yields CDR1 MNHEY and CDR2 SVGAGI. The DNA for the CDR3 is TGTGCCAGCAGTTACTCGAAGGCCGGGGAGCTGTTTTTT. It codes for CASSYSKAGELFF.

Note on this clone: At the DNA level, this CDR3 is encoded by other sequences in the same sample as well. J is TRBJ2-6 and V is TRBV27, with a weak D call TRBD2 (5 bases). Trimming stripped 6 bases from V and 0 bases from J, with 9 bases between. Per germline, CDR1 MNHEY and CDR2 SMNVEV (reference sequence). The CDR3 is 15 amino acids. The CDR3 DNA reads TGTGCCAGCAGCCCTAGCCGCTCTGGGGCCAACGTCCTGACTTTC. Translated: CASSPSRSGANVLTF.

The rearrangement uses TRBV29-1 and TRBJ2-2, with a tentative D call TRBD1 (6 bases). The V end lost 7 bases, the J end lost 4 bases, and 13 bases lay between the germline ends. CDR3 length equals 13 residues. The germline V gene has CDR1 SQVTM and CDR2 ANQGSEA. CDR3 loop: CSGWDIRTGELFF. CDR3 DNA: TGCAGCGGGTGGGACATCCGCACCGGGGAGCTGTTTTTT.

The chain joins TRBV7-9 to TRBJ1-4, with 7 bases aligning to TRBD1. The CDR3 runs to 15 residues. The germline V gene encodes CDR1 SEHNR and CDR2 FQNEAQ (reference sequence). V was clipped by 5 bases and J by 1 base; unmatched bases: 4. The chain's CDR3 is CASSPDRVTNEKLFF. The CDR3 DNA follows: TGTGCCAGCAGCCCTGACAGGGTAACTAATGAAAAACTGTTTTTT.

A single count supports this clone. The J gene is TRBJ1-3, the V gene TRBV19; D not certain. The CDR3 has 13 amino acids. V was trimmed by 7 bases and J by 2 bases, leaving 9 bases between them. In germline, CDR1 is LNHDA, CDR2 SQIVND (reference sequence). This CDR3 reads CASTTGPGNTIYF. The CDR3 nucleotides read TGTGCCAGTACTACCGGTCCTGGAAACACCATATATTTT.

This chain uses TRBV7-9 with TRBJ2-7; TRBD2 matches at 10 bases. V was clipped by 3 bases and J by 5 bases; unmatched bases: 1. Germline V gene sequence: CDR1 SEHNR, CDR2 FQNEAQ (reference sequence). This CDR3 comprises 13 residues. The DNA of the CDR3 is TGTGCCAGCAGCTTTACTAGCGGGAACGAGCAGTACTTC. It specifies CASSFTSGNEQYF.

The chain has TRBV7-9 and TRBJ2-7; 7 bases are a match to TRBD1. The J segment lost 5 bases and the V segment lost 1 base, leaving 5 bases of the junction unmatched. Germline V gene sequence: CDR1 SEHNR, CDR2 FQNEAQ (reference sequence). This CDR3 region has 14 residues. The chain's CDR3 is CASSLGRGYDEQYF. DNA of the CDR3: TGTGCCAGCAGCTTAGGCAGGGGGTACGACGAGCAGTACTTC.

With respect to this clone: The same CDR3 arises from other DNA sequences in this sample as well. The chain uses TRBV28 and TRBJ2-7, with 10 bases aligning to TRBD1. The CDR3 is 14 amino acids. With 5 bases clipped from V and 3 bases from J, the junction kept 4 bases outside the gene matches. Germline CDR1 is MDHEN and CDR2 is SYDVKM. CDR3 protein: CASSPRTGGYEQYF. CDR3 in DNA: TGTGCCAGCAGTCCTCGGACAGGGGGCTACGAGCAGTACTTC.

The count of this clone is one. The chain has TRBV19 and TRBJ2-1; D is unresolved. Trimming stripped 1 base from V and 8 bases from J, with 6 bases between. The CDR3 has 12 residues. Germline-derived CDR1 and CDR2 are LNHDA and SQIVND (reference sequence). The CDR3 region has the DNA TGTGCCAGTAGTATAGGGCCGCATGAGCAGTTCTTC. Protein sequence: CASSIGPHEQFF.

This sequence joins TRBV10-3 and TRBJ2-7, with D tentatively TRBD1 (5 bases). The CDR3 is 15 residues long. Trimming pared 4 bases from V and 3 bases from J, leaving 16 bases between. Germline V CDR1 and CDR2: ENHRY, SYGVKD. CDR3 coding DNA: TGTGCCATCAGTGGGACCCTGGGGCCGAGCTACGAGCAGTACTTC. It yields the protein CAISGTLGPSYEQYF.

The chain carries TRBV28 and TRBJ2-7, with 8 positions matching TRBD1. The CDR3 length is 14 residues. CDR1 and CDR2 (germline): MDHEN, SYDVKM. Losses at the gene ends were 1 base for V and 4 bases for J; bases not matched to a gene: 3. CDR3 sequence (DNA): TGTGCCAGCAGTTTATATGGACAGGGTTACGAGCAGTACTTC. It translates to CASSLYGQGYEQYF.

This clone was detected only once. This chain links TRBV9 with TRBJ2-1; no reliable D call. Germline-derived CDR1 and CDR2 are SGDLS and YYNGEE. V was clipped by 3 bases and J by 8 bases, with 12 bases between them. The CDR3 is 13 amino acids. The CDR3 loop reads CASSATPSYEQFF. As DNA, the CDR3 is TGTGCCAGCAGCGCAACCCCCTCGTATGAGCAGTTCTTC.